Below, 11 T cell receptor beta chains from the same sample are listed, as sequenced in a study of tumor and adjacent non-tumor tissue in lung cancer. Three rounds of nested PCR, following a modified ARM-PCR protocol, produced the TCRbeta library. MiXCR, run by TCRdb on the multiplex PCR reads, gives a single entry per CDR3 protein. The sample holds 65,000 to 85,000 distinct CDR3 sequences, 65% to 80% seen once. RNA was extracted from bulk tissue without any cell sorting. This non-tumor lung sample came from over 3 cm beyond the tumor edge. The sample taken for sequencing was distant non-tumor lung tissue. The receptors were gathered from a man aged 55-75 years with non-small cell lung cancer.

The chain couples TRBV6-2 or TRBV6-3 to TRBJ1-5, with D possibly TRBD1 on 5 matching bases. Trimming removed 3 bases at V and 0 bases at J, with 21 bases between. The CDR3 extends over 19 amino acids. In germline, CDR1 is MNHEY, CDR2 SVGEGT. The CDR3 DNA reads as TGTGCCAGCAGTTATGATGAGAGAGGACACCCCTATAGCAATCAGCCCCAGCATTTT. As protein: CASSYDERGHPYSNQPQHF.

To note about this clonotype: Given a much more abundant clone one base away, this may be a read error. The rearrangement uses TRBV2 and TRBJ1-2; 8 bases fit TRBD1. This CDR3 comprises 14 residues. V dropped 6 bases and J dropped 3; count of bases not matched to a gene: 6. Germline V gene data show CDR1 as SNHLY and CDR2 as FYNNEI. The CDR3 loop reads CASSPDREDYGYTF. CDR3 nucleotides: TGTGCCAGCAGCCCGGACAGGGAAGACTATGGCTACACCTTC. The complete variable domain, with remaining parts taken from reference TRBV2 and TRBJ1-2, reads EPEVTQTPSHQVTQMGQEVILRCVPISNHLYFYWYRQILGQKVEFLVSFYNNEISEKSEIFDDQFSVERPDGSNFTLKIRSTKLEDSAMYFCASSPDREDYGYTFGSGTRLTVV.

The V gene is TRBV28, the J gene TRBJ2-5, with D unresolved. The length of the CDR3 is 14 residues. Trimming cost V 5 bases and J 2 bases, with 12 bases left between them. Germline CDR1 is MDHEN and CDR2 is SYDVKM. The CDR3 loop reads CASSAPGQQETQYF. CDR3 coding DNA: TGTGCCAGCAGTGCCCCCGGCCAGCAAGAGACCCAGTACTTC.

Worth noting for this clonotype: The junction and the germline gene differ at one end; a read error may be behind it. The chain joins TRBV4-1 to TRBJ2-1; the D gene is possibly TRBD2 (5 bases). The germline V gene has CDR1 MGHRA and CDR2 YSYEKL. This CDR3 contains 15 residues. The CDR3 region is CASSQLEDSYNEQFF. The DNA for the CDR3 is TGCGCCAGCAGCCAACTAGAGGACTCCTACAATGAGCAGTTCTTT.

About this clonotype itself: A much larger clone lies a single base off, so this may be a read error. A read error is likely, as this CDR3 ends without the conserved phenylalanine or tryptophan. This chain connects TRBV24-1 to TRBJ2-4; the D is unclear. The CDR3 runs 14 residues. Deletions cut 0 bases from V and 0 bases from J, with 2 bases between. CDR1 and CDR2 from the germline V gene are KGHDR and SFDVKD. The CDR3, as DNA: TGTGCCACCAGTGATTTGTCAGCCAAAAACATTCAGTACTTA. Translating it yields CATSDLSAKNIQYL.

Concerning this clonotype: One base away lies a much larger clone, so this may be a sequencing read error. The chain links TRBV20-1 to TRBJ1-4; the D is unclear. CDR3 length equals 14 residues. V shed 0 bases and J shed 8 bases, with 13 bases lying between them. Germline loops: CDR1 DFQATT, CDR2 SNEGSKA (reference sequence). CDR3 amino acids: CSARETEQREKLFF. The CDR3 bases are TGCAGTGCTAGAGAGACCGAACAGAGGGAAAAACTGTTTTTT.

This clonotype is classed as large. This rearrangement joins TRBV29-1 to TRBJ2-7; 7 nucleotides line up with TRBD1. CDR1 is SQVTM and CDR2 is ANQGSEA in the germline V gene. The CDR3 sequence is 16 residues long. With V trimmed by 0 bases and J by 1 base, 9 bases remained unmatched. The CDR3 DNA follows: TGCAGCGTTGAAGAGCCCCACGGGACAGCTTCCTACGAGCAGTACTTC. Translating it yields CSVEEPHGTASYEQYF.

Regarding this clonotype: Since a much larger clone is just one base distant, this may be a read error. V gene TRBV24-1 combines with J gene TRBJ2-3, with 7 bases that match TRBD2. The CDR3 length is 14 residues. Germline V gives CDR1 KGHDR, CDR2 SFDVKD. The DNA of the CDR3 is TGTGCCACCGGCGGGAGAAGGGGCACAGATACGGAGTATTTT. This gives the protein CATGGRRGTDTEYF.

The chain has TRBV6-2 or TRBV6-3 and TRBJ1-5; D unclear. V lost 6 bases to trimming and J lost 5 bases, with 8 bases between them. Germline V CDR1 and CDR2: MNHEY, SVGEGT. The CDR3 is 12 residues long. CDR3 DNA sequence: TGTGCCAGCAGCAAGCTCGATCAGCCCCAGCATTTT. Encoded protein: CASSKLDQPQHF.

Concerning this clonotype: A read error is likely, as this CDR3 ends without the conserved phenylalanine or tryptophan. V is TRBV6-5 and J is TRBJ1-5; D is uncertain. The CDR3 is made up of 14 amino acids. Germline V gives CDR1 MNHEY, CDR2 SVGAGI. The CDR3 bases are TGTGCCAGCAGAGGTGCTTGGAGCAATCAGTCCCAGCATCTT. This codes for CASRGAWSNQSQHL.

A remark on this clonotype: The CDR3 does not end in the conserved phenylalanine or tryptophan, so this is likely a read error. The chain uses TRBV11-3 and TRBJ2-5; TRBD2 is a possible D gene (6 bases). From germline, CDR1 is SGHNT and CDR2 YENEEA. CDR3 length: 14 amino acids. The V end lost 9 bases, the J end lost 5 bases, and 19 bases lay between the germline ends. DNA for the CDR3: TGTGCCAGTAGCCCTGGCGGGGCCGGGGAGACCCAGTACATA. It encodes CASSPGGAGETQYI.